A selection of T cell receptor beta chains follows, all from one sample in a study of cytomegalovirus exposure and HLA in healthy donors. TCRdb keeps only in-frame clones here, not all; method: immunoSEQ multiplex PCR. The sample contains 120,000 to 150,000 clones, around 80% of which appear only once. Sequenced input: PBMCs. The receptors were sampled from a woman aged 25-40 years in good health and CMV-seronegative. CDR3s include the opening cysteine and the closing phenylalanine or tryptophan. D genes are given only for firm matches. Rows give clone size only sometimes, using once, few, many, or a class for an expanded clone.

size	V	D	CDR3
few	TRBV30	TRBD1	CAWSLAGGEKLFF
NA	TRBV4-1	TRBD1	CASSQGQGGNTEAFF
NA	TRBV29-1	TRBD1	CSVLFRRQGNEQYF
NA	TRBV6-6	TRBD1	CASSYGPRGNQPQHF
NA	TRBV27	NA	CASSFSASLDRINQPQHF
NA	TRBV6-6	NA	CASSEARNTGELFF
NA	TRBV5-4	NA	CASSYDRISSYNEQFF
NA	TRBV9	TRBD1	CASSVVGGNTEAFF
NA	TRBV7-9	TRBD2	CASNWYTSGGNSYNEQFF
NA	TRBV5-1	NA	CASSLSSNYGYTF
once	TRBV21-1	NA	CASSRGFGLAQLGPYEQYF
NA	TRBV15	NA	CATSAKRAGPNSNQPQHF
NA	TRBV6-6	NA	CASSYSVGRLYGYTF
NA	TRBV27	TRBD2	CASSPRTLAGGGRAMDTQYF
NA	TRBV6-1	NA	CASTRTWGESGKLFF
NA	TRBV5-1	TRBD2	CASQRERGTYEQYF
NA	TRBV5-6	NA	CASSLAAGPTGELFF
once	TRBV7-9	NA	CASSSTNYQNREKDEKLFF
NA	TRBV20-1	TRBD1	CSARRDRGAFF
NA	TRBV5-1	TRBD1	CASLGTGGPNEQFF
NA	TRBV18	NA	CAGRRASAYNEQFF
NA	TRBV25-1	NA	CASSVREPGENEQFF
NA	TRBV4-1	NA	CASSQGGRVTDTQYF
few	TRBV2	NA	CASTRPRGRESLGELFF
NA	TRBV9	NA	CASRPRLGYTEAFF
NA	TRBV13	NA	CASSLVRGARQETQYF
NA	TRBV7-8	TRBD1	CASSLWQGGNYGYTF
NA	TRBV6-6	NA	CASSYSNTYEQYF
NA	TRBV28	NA	CASGNSRRGTEAFF
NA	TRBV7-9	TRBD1	CSSSLGRTGPEDYGYTF
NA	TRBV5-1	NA	CASSAGFSNTGELFF
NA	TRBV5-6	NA	CASSPGAPSGNEQFF
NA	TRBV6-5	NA	CASRPNQAKNIQYF
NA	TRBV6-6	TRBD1	CASSYSRTGGHTEAFF
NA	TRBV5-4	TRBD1	CASSHGGQGSQPQHF
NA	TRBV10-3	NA	CAISESAEPRGDTQYF
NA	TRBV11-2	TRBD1	CASSSGQGSFEQYF
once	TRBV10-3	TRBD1	CAISTGGQTTDQPQHF
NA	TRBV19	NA	CASSRGTGELFF
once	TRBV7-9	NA	CASSLAGGLNSYEQYF
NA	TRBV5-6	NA	CASSLATLRGNTIYF
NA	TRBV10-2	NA	CASSEKGLSNQPQHF
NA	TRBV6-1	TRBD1	CASSEALRQGDYTF
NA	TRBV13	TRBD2	CASRPGGGPKTQYF
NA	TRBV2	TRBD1	CASRAGTGGPGNTIYF
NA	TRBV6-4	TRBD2	CASSDPSGASNEQFF
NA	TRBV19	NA	CASSNTNYGYTF
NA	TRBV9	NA	CASSVQGHENSPLHF
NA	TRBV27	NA	CASRTSFTSYNEQFF
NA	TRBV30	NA	CAWSESAGVNTEAFF
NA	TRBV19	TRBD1	CASSGGQAASQPQHF